The clone carrying this T cell receptor (beta chain) was counted many times. Antigen unknown. Lactation, pregnancy, other autoimmune disease or uncontrolled infection led to exclusion of patients. Fresh 10 ml peripheral blood yielded PBMCs. The data derive from a study of T cells in Graves' hyperthyroidism and ophthalmopathy. Study-level points and caveats: Blood shared most expanded thyroid clonotypes above 0.001. From stable hyperthyroidism, ophthalmopathy was separated by a 13 V-J model.

The germline gives CDR1 LGHDT, CDR2 YNNKEL (reference sequence). With 3 bases clipped from V and 3 bases from J, the junction kept 4 bases outside the gene matches. This CDR3 is 15 amino acids long. Amplification targeted TCR beta CDR3 regions from RNA transcripts. Researchers ran a first-round RT-PCR on the TCR CDR3 using the HTBI primer set. MiXCR, run by TCRdb on the multiplex PCR reads, gives a single entry per CDR3 protein. In the table there are hundreds of thousands of distinct CDR3 sequences, roughly 16% of which are singletons. The sequence was collected from a woman aged 40 to 55 with Graves' ophthalmopathy. Sequencing used blood. V gene TRBV3-1 combines with J gene TRBJ1-1; 10 bases fit TRBD1. As DNA, the CDR3 is TGTGCCAGCAGCCAGCGGACAGGGGGTGACACTGAAGCTTTCTTT. This encodes CASSQRTGGDTEAFF. Supplemented by reference TRBV3-1 and TRBJ1-1, the full variable domain reads DTAVSQTPKYLVTQMGNDKSIKCEQNLGHDTMYWYKQDSKKFLKIMFSYNNKELIINETVPNRFSPKSPDKAHLNLHINSLELGDSAVYFCASSQRTGGDTEAFFGQGTRLTVV.